Reported below is one T cell receptor (beta chain). This entry is derived from a study of blood T cell repertoires in COVID-19. Study details: PBMCs, B-cell-depleted T cells, or T cells were the source of the cDNA or gDNA that made up the material.

Trimming removed 5 bases at V and 2 bases at J, with 7 bases between. Per germline, CDR1 LNHDA and CDR2 SQIVND (reference sequence). This CDR3 spans 13 amino acids. Assay: immunoSEQ multiplex PCR; the TCRdb copy retains only in-frame clones and omits some. The sample lists 84,000 or so clones, around 83% occurring once. The sample consisted of peripheral blood. The source of this sequence is an elderly man with active or convalescent COVID-19. The chain uses TRBV19 and TRBJ1-5; no clear D gene. The CDR3 here is CASSRSGNQPQHF. CDR3 sequence (DNA): TGTGCCAGTAGTCGAAGCGGCAATCAGCCCCAGCATTTT.